This record looks at one T cell receptor (beta chain) sequence and its context. This specimen belongs to a study of T cells in Graves' hyperthyroidism and ophthalmopathy. TCR beta CDR3 regions were amplified from RNA. Using the HTBI primer set, a first-round RT-PCR was run on the TCR CDR3. TCRdb re-called the multiplex PCR reads with MiXCR, one entry per CDR3 protein. The top ten hold approximately 5.7% of the sample, which has about 580,000 distinct CDR3 sequences, about 15% seen once. The CDR3 runs to 14 residues. Germline-derived CDR1 and CDR2 are SNHLY and FYNNEI. V was pared by 6 bases and J by 5 bases, with 7 bases of the junction left unmatched.

This TCR came from a woman aged 25 to 45 with Graves' hyperthyroidism that later progressed to Graves' ophthalmopathy. The sample was blood. V usage is TRBV2 and J usage is TRBJ2-1; 7 bases fit TRBD2. The CDR3 DNA reads as TGTGCCAGCAGGCTCCTAGCGGTCGACAATGAGCAGTTCTTC. Its translation: CASRLLAVDNEQFF.